What follows describes a single T cell receptor beta chain. The V gene's germline CDR1 is MNHEY and CDR2 SVGEGT. This CDR3 spans 15 amino acids. The germline V and J ends were trimmed by 4 bases and 0 bases, with 10 bases remaining between them. The sample is drawn from a study of blood T cells in healthy people across ages. Using a J-beta primer mix together with a sample-barcoded 5' primer, a second PCR was run for about 7 to 12 cycles. Every cDNA was tagged by a template-switch adaptor with 12 random nucleotides. In TCRdb, the 5' RACE reads were re-called with MiXCR into one record per CDR3 protein. The sample shows 650,000 to 800,000 distinct CDR3 sequences, approximately 44% of them seen only once.

The sequence was obtained from a man aged 55-75 years in good health. Specimen: blood. V usage is TRBV6-2 or TRBV6-3 and J usage is TRBJ2-1; possibly TRBD1 or TRBD2 for D (5 bases each). CDR3: CASSSGRNSYNEQFF. DNA for the CDR3: TGTGCCAGCAGTTCGGGACGGAACTCCTACAATGAGCAGTTCTTC.